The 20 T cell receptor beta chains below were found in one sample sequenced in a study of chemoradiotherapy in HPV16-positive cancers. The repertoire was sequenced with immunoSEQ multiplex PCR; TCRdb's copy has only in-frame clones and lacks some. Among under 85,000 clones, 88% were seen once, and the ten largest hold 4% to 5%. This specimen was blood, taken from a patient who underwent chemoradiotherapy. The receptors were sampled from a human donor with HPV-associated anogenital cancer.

CDR3 bases: TGCGCCAGCAGCTTAACAGGGACAGGGGCCCAGGGGGAGCAGTTCTTC. Translation gives CASSLTGTGAQGEQFF. The chain employs TRBV5-1 and TRBJ2-1; TRBD1 agrees at 10 bases. CDR1 is SGHRS, CDR2 YFSETQ, per germline. The CDR3 extends over 16 amino acids. V gave up 2 bases and J gave up 10 bases; unmatched junction bases: 12. The full variable domain, its missing parts supplied by reference TRBV5-1 and TRBJ2-1, is KAGVTQTPRYLIKTRGQQVTLSCSPISGHRSVSWYQQTPGQGLQFLFEYFSETQRNKGNFPGRFSGRQFSNSRSEMNVSTLELGDSALYLCASSLTGTGAQGEQFFGPGTRLTVL.

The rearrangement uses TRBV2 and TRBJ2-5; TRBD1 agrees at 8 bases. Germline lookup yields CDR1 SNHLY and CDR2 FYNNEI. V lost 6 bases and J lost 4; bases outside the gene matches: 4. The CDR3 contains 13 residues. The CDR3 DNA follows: TGTGCCAGCAGAGAGACAGGGGCAGAGACCCAGTACTTC. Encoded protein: CASRETGAETQYF.

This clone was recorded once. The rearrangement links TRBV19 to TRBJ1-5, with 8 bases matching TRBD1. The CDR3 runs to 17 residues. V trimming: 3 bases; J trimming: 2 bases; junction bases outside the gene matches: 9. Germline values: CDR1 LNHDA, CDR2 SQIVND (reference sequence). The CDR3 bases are TGTGCCAGTAGTATTGAGGCAGGGGGCAATGGCAATCAGCCCCAGCATTTT. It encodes CASSIEAGGNGNQPQHF.

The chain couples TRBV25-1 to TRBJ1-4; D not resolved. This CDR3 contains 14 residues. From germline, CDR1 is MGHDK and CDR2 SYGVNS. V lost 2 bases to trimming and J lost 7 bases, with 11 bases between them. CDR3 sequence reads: CASSETALAEKLFF. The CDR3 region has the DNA TGTGCCAGCAGTGAAACGGCACTAGCTGAAAAACTGTTTTTT. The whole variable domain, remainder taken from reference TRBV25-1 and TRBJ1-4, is EADIYQTPRYLVIGTGKKITLECSQTMGHDKMYWYQQDPGMELHLIHYSYGVNSTEKGDLSSESTVSRIRTEHFPLTLESARPSHTSQYLCASSETALAEKLFFGSGTQLSVL.

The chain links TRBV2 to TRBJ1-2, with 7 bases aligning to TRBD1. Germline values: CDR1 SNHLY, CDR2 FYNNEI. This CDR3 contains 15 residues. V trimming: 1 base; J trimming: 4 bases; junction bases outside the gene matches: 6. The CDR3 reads CASSEVRQGVYGYTF. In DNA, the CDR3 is TGTGCCAGCAGTGAAGTCCGACAGGGTGTCTATGGCTACACCTTC.

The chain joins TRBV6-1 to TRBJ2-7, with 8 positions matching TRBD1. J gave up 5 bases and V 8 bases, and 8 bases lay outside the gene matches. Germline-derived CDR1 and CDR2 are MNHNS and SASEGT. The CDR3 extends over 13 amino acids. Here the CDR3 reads CASRDRGVDEQYF. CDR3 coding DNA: TGTGCCAGCCGCGACAGGGGAGTCGACGAGCAGTACTTC.

In DNA form, the CDR3 reads TGTGCCAGCAGGGGAGAGAGTTACTATGGCTACACCTTC. It yields the protein CASRGESYYGYTF. The rearrangement links TRBV2 to TRBJ1-2; D is unresolved. Trimming left V 6 bases short and J 3 bases short, with 11 bases between. The length of the CDR3 is 13 residues. In germline, CDR1 is SNHLY, CDR2 FYNNEI. The complete variable domain, with remaining parts taken from reference TRBV2 and TRBJ1-2, reads EPEVTQTPSHQVTQMGQEVILRCVPISNHLYFYWYRQILGQKVEFLVSFYNNEISEKSEIFDDQFSVERPDGSNFTLKIRSTKLEDSAMYFCASRGESYYGYTFGSGTRLTVV.

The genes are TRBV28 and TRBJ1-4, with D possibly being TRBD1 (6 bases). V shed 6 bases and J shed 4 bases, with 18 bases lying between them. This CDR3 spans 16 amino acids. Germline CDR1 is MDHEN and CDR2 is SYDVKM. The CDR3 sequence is CASRPTGLGNNEKLFF. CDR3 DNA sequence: TGTGCCAGCAGACCCACAGGGCTGGGGAATAATGAAAAACTGTTTTTT.

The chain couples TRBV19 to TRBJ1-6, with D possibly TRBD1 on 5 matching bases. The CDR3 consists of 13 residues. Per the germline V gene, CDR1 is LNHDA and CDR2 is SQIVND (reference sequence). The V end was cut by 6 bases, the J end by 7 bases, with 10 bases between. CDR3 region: CASRDTRNSPLHF. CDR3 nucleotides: TGTGCCAGTAGGGACACACGGAATTCACCCCTCCACTTT.

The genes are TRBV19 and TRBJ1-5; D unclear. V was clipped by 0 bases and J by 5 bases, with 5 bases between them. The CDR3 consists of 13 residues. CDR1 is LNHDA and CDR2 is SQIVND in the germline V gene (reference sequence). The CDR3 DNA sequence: TGTGCCAGTAGTATAGACCGTTATCAGCCCCAGCATTTT. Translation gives CASSIDRYQPQHF. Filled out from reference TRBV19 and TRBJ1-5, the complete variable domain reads DGGITQSPKYLFRKEGQNVTLSCEQNLNHDAMYWYRQDPGQGLRLIYYSQIVNDFQKGDIAEGYSVSREKKESFPLTVTSAQKNPTAFYLCASSIDRYQPQHFGDGTRLSIL.

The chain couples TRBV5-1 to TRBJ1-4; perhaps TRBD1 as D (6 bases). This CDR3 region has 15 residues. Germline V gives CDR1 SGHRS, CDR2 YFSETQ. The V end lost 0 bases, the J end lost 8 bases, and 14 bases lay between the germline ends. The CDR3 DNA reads TGCGCCAGCAGCTTGGAGACAGGCGTGAGGGAAAAACTGTTTTTT. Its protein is CASSLETGVREKLFF.

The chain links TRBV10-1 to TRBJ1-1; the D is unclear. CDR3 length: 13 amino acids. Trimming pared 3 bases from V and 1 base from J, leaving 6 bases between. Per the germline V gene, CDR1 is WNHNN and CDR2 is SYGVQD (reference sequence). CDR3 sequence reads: CASSDGQNTEAFF. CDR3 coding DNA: TGCGCCAGCAGTGACGGGCAGAACACTGAAGCTTTCTTT.

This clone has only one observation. In DNA, the CDR3 is TGTGCCAGTAGTTCCGGACAGGGGGTGGAAAAACTGTTTTTT. Translating gives CASSSGQGVEKLFF. The chain joins TRBV19 to TRBJ1-4; 10 bases are shared with TRBD1. There are 14 residues in the CDR3. Looked up from germline, CDR1 is LNHDA and CDR2 is SQIVND (reference sequence). V trimming: 5 bases; J trimming: 8 bases; junction bases outside the gene matches: 5.

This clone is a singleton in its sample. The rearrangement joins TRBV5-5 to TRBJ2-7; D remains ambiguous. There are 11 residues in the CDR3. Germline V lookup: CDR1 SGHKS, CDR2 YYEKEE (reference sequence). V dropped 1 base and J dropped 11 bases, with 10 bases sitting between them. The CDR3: CASSLYGMKYF. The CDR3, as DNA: TGTGCCAGCAGCTTGTACGGAATGAAGTACTTC.

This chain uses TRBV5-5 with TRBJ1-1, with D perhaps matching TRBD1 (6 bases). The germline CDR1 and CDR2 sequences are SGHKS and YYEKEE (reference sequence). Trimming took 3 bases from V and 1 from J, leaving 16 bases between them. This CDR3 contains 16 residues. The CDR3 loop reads CASSSDSQVWNTEAFF. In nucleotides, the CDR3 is TGTGCCAGCAGCTCGGACAGCCAGGTTTGGAACACTGAAGCTTTCTTT.

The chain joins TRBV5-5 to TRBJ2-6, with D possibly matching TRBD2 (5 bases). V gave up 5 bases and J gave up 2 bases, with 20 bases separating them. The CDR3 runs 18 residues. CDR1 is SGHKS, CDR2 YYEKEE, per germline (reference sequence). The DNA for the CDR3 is TGTGCCAGCAGAATCCGGGATCCCGGAAGTCCTGGGGCCAACGTCCTGACTTTC. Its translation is CASRIRDPGSPGANVLTF.

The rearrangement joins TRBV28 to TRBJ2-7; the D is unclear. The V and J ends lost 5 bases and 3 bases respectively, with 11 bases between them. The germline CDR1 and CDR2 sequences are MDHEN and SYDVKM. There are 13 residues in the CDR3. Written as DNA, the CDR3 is TGTGCCAGCAGTAACCTGGATAGCTACGAGCAGTACTTC. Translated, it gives CASSNLDSYEQYF.

This CDR3 is CASSSQGSGNTIYF. The CDR3 nucleotides are TGCGCCAGCAGCTCCCAGGGTTCTGGAAACACCATATATTTT. The J gene is TRBJ1-3, the V gene TRBV5-1, with TRBD1 as a possible D gene (5 bases). The germline V gene encodes CDR1 SGHRS and CDR2 YFSETQ. This CDR3 comprises 14 residues. The V gene lost 3 bases and the J gene lost 1 base, with 8 bases spanning the gap. Using reference TRBV5-1 and TRBJ1-3 for the parts outside the CDR3, the full variable domain is KAGVTQTPRYLIKTRGQQVTLSCSPISGHRSVSWYQQTPGQGLQFLFEYFSETQRNKGNFPGRFSGRQFSNSRSEMNVSTLELGDSALYLCASSSQGSGNTIYFGEGSWLTVV.

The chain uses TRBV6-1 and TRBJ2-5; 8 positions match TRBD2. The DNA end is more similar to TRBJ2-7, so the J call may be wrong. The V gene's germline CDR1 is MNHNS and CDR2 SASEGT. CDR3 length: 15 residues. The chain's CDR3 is CASSAGGGYSYEQYF. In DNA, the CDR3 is TGTGCCAGCAGTGCAGGCGGGGGGTACTCCTACGAGCAGTACTTC.

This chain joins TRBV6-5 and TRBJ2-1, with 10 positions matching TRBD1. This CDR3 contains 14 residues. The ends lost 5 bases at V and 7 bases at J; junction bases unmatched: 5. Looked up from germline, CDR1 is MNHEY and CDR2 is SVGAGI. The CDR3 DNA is TGTGCCAGCAGTAGGGGACAGGGGTATAATGAGCAGTTCTTC. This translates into CASSRGQGYNEQFF.